Sequencing of this TCR beta chain was carried out in a study of HIV-infected patients and healthy controls. TCRdb analysed the 5' RACE reads with MiXCR anew, one entry per CDR3 protein. The repertoire holds around 67,000 distinct CDR3 sequences, with about a sixth as singletons. This clonotype was observed many times. The clonotype was recovered from a human donor in good health. Sequencing used CD4+ T cells from blood.

The CDR3 spells CSARVGGSTDTQYF. The CDR3 coding sequence is TGCAGTGCTAGAGTAGGGGGGAGCACAGATACGCAGTATTTT. V is TRBV20-1 and J is TRBJ2-3; D possibly uses TRBD1 or TRBD2 (6 bases each). This CDR3 comprises 14 residues. Germline assignment: CDR1 DFQATT and CDR2 SNEGSKA (reference sequence). Trimming pared 1 base from V and 0 bases from J, leaving 8 bases between.